This TCR beta chain was recorded in a study of cytomegalovirus exposure and HLA in healthy donors. Study-wide results and limits: Association of roughly 18,000 TCR beta sequences with HLA alleles was found at 0.05 false discovery rate in a later analysis. Later findings reportedly placed an Asian-associated ancestry cluster below the roughly 700-donor mean for N-insertions.

Per the germline V gene, CDR1 is MNHEY and CDR2 is SMNVEV (reference sequence). This CDR3 has 13 amino acids. V lost 5 bases and J lost 3, with 11 bases in between. Researchers ran the PCR with 60 Vbeta and 13 Jbeta primers. TCRdb's table, derived via immunoSEQ multiplex PCR, lists solely in-frame clones and lacks some. The sample holds some 76,000 clones, 70% to 85% seen once. Comments on this clone: Its antigen is unidentified.

The TCR comes from a woman in her fifties or sixties in good health and CMV-seronegative. The specimen sequenced was PBMCs. The rearrangement uses TRBV27 and TRBJ2-7; D might be TRBD1 (6 bases). CDR3: CASSVTGSYEQYF. The CDR3 DNA is TGTGCCAGCAGTGTCACAGGGAGCTACGAGCAGTACTTC.